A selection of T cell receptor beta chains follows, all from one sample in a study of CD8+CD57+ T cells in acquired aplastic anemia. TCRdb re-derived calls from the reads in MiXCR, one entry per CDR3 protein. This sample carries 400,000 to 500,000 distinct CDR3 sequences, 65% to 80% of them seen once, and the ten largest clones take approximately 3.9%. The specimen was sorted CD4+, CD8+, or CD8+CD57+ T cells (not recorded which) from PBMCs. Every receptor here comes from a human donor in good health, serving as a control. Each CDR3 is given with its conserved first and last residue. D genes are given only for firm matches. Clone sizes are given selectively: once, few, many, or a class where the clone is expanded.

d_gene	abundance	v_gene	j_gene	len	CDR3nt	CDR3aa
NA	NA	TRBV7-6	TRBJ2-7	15	TGTGCCAGCAGCCCCGAGGAAAATCAGGCCCAGCATTTTTACTTC	CASSPEENQAQHFYF
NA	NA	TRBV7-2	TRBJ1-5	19	TGTGCCAGCAGCCCCGGACTGACGGGCGATGAGCAGTTCAATCAGCCCCAGCATTTT	CASSPGLTGDEQFNQPQHF
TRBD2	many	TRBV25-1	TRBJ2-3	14	TGTGCCAGCAGTAGCGGGGGGGCCTCGTATACGCAGTATTTT	CASSSGGASYTQYF
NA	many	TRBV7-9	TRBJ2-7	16	TGTGCCAGCAGCTTAGTTACAGGACTTAGCTCCTACGAGCAGTACTTC	CASSLVTGLSSYEQYF
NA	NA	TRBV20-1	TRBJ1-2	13	TGCAGCACTTCGCGGTCAGGGGCTGGAGGCTACACCTTC	CSTSRSGAGGYTF
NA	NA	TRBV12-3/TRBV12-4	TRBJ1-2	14	TGTGCCAGCAGTGTCTCCAGGGAGATTGGAGGCTACACCTTC	CASSVSREIGGYTF
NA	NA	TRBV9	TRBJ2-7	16	TGTGCCAGCAGCGACCGAGAGAGACGGAGGGACTACGAGCAGTACTTC	CASSDRERRRDYEQYF
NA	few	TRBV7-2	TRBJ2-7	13	TGTGCCAGCAGCTTCGGCGTTGCCTACGAGCAGTACTTC	CASSFGVAYEQYF
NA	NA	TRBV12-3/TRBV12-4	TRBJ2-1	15	TGTGCCAGCAGTTGCGGGACCGCGGCGGTTTGGGAGCAGTTCTTC	CASSCGTAAVWEQFF
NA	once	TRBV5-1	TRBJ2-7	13	TGTGCCAGCAGCTTAGCCAGGGGAGGCGGGCAGTACTTC	CASSLARGGGQYF
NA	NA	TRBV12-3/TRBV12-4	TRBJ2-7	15	TGTGCCAGCAGCCTAGCCCCGACAGGACGCTACGAGCAGTACTTC	CASSLAPTGRYEQYF
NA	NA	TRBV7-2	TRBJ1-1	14	TGTGCCAGCAGCTTCGACCAGGAGGGACATGTAGCTTTCTTT	CASSFDQEGHVAFF
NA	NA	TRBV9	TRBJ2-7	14	TGTGCCAGCAGCGTAGCCCCCGAGCGACACCAAGAGAACTTC	CASSVAPERHQENF
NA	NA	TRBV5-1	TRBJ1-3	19	TGCGCCAGCAGTTTTGCGACCCCGGGCCAAGTAAGGTCTGGAAACACCATATATTTT	CASSFATPGQVRSGNTIYF
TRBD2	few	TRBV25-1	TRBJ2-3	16	TGTGCCAGCCAGAGAGGGACTAGCGGGGGGGCGGATACGCAGTATTTT	CASQRGTSGGADTQYF
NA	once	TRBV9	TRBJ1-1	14	TGTGCCAGCAGCCCACTAGCGGGGGCGCGTTGGGCTGTCTTT	CASSPLAGARWAVF
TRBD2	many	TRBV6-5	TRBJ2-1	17	TGTGCCAGCAGTTACACGACTAGCGGGGTACCCTACAATGAGCAGTTCTTC	CASSYTTSGVPYNEQFF
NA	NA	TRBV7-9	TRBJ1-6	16	TGTGCCAGCAGCTTCCCTACGGCAGGCAGGGGATCACCCCTCCACTTT	CASSFPTAGRGSPLHF
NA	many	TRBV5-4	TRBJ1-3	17	TGTGCCAGCAGCTTGGACAGCTCCGGGGTCTCTGGAAACACCATATATTTT	CASSLDSSGVSGNTIYF
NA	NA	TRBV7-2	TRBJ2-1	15	TGTGCCAGCAGCTTATGGACGAGCTCCTACAATGAGCAGTTCTTC	CASSLWTSSYNEQFF
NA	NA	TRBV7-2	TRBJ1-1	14	TGTGCCAGCAGCGCATCCCCCGCTGAATTCTACGCTCTCTTT	CASSASPAEFYALF
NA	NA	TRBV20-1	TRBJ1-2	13	TGCAGTGCTAGTTCCAGGGCTAGTTATGGCTACACCTTC	CSASSRASYGYTF
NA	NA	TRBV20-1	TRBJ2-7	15	TGCAGTGCTAGCATAAGCTCTGGAAACACCTACGAGCAGTACTTC	CSASISSGNTYEQYF
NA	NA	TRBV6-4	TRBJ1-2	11	TGTGCCAGCAGTGACTCGAGGGGCTACACCTTC	CASSDSRGYTF
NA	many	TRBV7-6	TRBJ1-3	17	TGTGCCAGCAGCTTAGCATATGCGGGGAGCTCTGGAAACACCATATATTTT	CASSLAYAGSSGNTIYF
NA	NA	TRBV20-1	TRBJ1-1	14	TGCAGTGCTAGAATTGACGGAACCAACACTGAAGCTTTCTTT	CSARIDGTNTEAFF
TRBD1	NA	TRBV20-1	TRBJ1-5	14	TGCAGTGGGAGGGGGCAGGGCAGCAATCAGCCCCAGCATTTT	CSGRGQGSNQPQHF
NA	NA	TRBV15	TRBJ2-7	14	TGTGCCACCAGCACGCGGGACCGCACCTACGAGCAGTACTTC	CATSTRDRTYEQYF
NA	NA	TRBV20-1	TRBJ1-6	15	TGCAGTGCCGGGGTCGGGTCAAATTCACATTCACCCCTCCACTTT	CSAGVGSNSHSPLHF
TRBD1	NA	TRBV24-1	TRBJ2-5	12	TGTGCCAGCAGTGCATCTACAGGGGCCCCTAACTTC	CASSASTGAPNF
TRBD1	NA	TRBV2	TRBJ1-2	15	TGTGCCAGCAGCACGGGACAGGGGGCGGACTATGGCTTGTCTTTC	CASSTGQGADYGLSF
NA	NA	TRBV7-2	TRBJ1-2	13	TGTGCCAGCAGCTTTGGCGAGAGCTATGGCTACATCTTC	CASSFGESYGYIF
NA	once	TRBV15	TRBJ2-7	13	TGTGCCAGCAGCGGAAACACTAACAATGAGCAGTACTTC	CASSGNTNNEQYF
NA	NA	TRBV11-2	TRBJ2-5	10	TGTGCCAGCAGCTTAGAGGCGCAGTACTTC	CASSLEAQYF
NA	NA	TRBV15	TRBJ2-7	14	TGTGCCACCAGCAGAGGTCTGGAGGGCTACGAGCAGTACTTC	CATSRGLEGYEQYF
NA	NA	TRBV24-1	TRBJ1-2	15	TGTGCCACCAGTGATTCGCGACAGGCGGAGGATGGCTACACCTTC	CATSDSRQAEDGYTF